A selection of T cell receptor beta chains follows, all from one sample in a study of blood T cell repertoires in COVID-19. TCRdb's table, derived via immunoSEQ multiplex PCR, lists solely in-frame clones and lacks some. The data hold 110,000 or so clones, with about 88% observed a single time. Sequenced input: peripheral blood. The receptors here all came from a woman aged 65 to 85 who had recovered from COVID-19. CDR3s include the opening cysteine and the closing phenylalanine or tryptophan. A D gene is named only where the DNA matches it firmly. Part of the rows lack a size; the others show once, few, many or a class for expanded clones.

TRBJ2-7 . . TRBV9 TGTGCCAGCACCCCATTACCGAGCTCCTACGAGCAGTACTTC CASTPLPSSYEQYF
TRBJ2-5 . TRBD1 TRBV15 TGTGCCACCAGCTTCAGGGGGCAAGAGACCCAGTACTTC CATSFRGQETQYF
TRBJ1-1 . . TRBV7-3 TGTGCCAGCAGCCCGGGTCTGAACACTGAAGCTTTCTTT CASSPGLNTEAFF
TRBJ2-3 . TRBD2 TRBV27 TGTGCCAGCACGGACAGGTCGGGACTAGCGGGGGTGATGGCAGATACGCAGTATTTT CASTDRSGLAGVMADTQYF
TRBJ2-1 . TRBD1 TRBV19 TGTGCCAGTAGTATGCGGACAGGGGTCGATGAGCAGTTCTTC CASSMRTGVDEQFF
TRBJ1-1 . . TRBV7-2 TGTGCCAGCAGCTTAGCTTCAGTGAACACTGAAGCTTTCTTT CASSLASVNTEAFF
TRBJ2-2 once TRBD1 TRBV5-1 TGCGCCAGCAGCCCAGGACAGGGCGGGGAGCTGTTTTTT CASSPGQGGELFF
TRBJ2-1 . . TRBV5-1 TGCGCCAGCAGCTTGGAAGGGGGTTCTGAGCAGTTCTTC CASSLEGGSEQFF
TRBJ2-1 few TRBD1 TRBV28 TGTGCCAGCAGCTACAGGACAGGGGGACCCTACAATGAGCAGTTCTTC CASSYRTGGPYNEQFF
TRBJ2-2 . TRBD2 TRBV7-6 TGTGCCAGCAGCTTGAGGACTAGCGGGGGTTTTGCGAACACCGGGGAGCTGTTTTTT CASSLRTSGGFANTGELFF
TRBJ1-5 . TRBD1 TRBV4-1 TGCGCCAGCAGCCATCAGGGGGCCAAGAATCAGCCCCAGCATTTT CASSHQGAKNQPQHF
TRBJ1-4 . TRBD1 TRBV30 TGTGCCTCCCAGACAGGGGCCGAAAAACTGTTTTTT CASQTGAEKLFF
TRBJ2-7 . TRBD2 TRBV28 TGTGCCAGCGCTAGCGGGGGGGGACAAGCCTCCTACGAGCAGTACTTC CASASGGGQASYEQYF
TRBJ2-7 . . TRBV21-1 TGTGCCACACAGAGAGGTACAGGGATCTACGAGCAGTACTTC CATQRGTGIYEQYF
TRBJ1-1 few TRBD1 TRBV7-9 TGTGCCAGCAGCAAATACGGACAGGGGGTTGTCACTGAAGCTTTCTTT CASSKYGQGVVTEAFF
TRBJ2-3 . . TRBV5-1 TGCGCCAGCGCGATGCCGACAGATACGCAGTATTTT CASAMPTDTQYF
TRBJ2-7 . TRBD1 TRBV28 TGTGCCAGCACCTCCCCGGGGACAGTTGGTTCCTACGAGCAGTACTTC CASTSPGTVGSYEQYF
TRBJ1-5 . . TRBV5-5 TGTGCCAGCAGCTTGGTGGGGGGAGATCAGCCCCAGCATTTT CASSLVGGDQPQHF
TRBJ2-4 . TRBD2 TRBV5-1 TGCGCCAGCAGCGCTCTCCTGGCGGGGGTCGGGAACATTCAGTACTTC CASSALLAGVGNIQYF
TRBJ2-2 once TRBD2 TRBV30 TGTGCCTGGTCCGGGGGAGGGCGGGGCGGGGAGCTGTTTTTT CAWSGGGRGGELFF
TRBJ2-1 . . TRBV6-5 TGTGCCAGCAGGCTACTAGTTGAGACTTACAATGAGCAGTTCTTC CASRLLVETYNEQFF
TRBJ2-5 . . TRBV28 TGTGCCAGCAGTTCCCCCTTGGGCTACCAAGAGACCCAGTACTTC CASSSPLGYQETQYF
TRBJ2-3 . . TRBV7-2 TGTGCCAGCAGCTTGCGGGGGCCCACAGATACGCAGTATTTT CASSLRGPTDTQYF
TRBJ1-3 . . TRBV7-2 TGTGCCAGCAGCAGGCCAGGCCCCTCTGGAAACACCATATATTTT CASSRPGPSGNTIYF
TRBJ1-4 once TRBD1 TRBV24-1 TGTGCCACCAGTGATACCCGACAGGGAGCTAATGAAAAACTGTTTTTT CATSDTRQGANEKLFF
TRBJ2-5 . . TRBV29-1 TGCAGCGTTGAGAGCCCGGAGCGAGAGACCCAGTACTTC CSVESPERETQYF